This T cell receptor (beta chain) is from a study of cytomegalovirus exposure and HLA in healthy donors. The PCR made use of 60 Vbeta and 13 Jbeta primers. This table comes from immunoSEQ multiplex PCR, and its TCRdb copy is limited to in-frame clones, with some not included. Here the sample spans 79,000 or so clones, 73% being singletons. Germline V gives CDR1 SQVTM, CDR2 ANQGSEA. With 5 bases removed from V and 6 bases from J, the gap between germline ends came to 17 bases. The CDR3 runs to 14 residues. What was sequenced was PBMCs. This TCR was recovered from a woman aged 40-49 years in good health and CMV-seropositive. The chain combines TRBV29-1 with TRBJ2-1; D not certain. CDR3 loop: CSVSTENLPNEQFF. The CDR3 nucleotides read TGCAGCGTTTCGACTGAAAACCTACCCAATGAGCAGTTCTTC.